The present T cell receptor (beta chain) was sequenced within a study of regulatory T cells in long-lasting Graves disease. This clonotype appeared many times. Building the TCR beta libraries relied on iRepertoire HTBI primers, and CDR3 regions underwent Arm-PCR. TCRdb called the multiplex PCR reads again in MiXCR, with one record for every CDR3 protein. This sample yields about 540,000 distinct CDR3 sequences, of which less than 15% are seen a single time; about 9.1% belongs to the top ten. The V and J ends lost 4 bases and 10 bases respectively, with 16 bases between them. The CDR3 totals 14 residues. Time point given: newly diagnosed GD, antithyroid drugs for less than 3 months. The authors made the TCR library using RNA they extracted from PBMCs. A volume of approximately 10 milliliters of peripheral blood was collected in EDTA tubes. This sample was also put to use in a study of T cells in Graves' hyperthyroidism and ophthalmopathy. That paper notes: Patients counted as stable if ophthalmopathy did not develop within 18 months. Not enrolled were patients with uncontrolled infection, other autoimmune disease, pregnancy or lactation.

The rearrangement links TRBV12-3 or TRBV12-4 to TRBJ1-4; unclear D gene. The TCR was taken from a man aged 25-45 years with Graves disease. Sequenced material: peripheral blood mononuclear cells (PBMCs), taken at new diagnosis, from a patient treated with antithyroid drugs. Here the CDR3 reads CASSSPVRERKLFF. The DNA for the CDR3 is TGTGCCAGCAGTTCGCCAGTGCGCGAAAGAAAACTGTTTTTT.